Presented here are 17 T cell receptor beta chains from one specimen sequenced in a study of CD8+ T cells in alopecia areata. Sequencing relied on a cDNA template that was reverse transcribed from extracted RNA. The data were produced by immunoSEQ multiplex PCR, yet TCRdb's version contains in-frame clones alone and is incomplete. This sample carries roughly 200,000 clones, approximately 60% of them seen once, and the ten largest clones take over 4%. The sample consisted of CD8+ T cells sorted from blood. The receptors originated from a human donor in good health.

The CDR3 loop reads CASSPGLDEQFF. CDR3 coding DNA: TGTGCCAGCAGCCCAGGACTAGACGAGCAGTTCTTC. The chain is built from TRBV9 and TRBJ2-1; 7 bases map to TRBD2. This CDR3 has 12 residues. V shed 4 bases and J 10 bases; nucleotides not matched to a gene: 5. Germline CDR1 reads SGDLS; CDR2 reads YYNGEE.

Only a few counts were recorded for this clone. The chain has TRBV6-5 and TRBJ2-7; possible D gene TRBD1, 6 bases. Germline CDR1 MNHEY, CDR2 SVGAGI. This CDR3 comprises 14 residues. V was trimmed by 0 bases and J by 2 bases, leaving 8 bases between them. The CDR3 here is CASSYSGGTYEQYF. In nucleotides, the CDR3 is TGTGCCAGCAGTTACTCAGGGGGAACCTACGAGCAGTACTTC.

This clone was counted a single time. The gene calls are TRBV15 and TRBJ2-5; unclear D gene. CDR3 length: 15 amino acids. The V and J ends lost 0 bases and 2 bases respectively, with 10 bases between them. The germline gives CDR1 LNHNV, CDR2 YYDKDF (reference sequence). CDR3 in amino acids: CATSRDRAEQETQYF. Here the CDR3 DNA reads TGTGCCACCAGCAGAGATCGGGCGGAACAAGAGACCCAGTACTTC.

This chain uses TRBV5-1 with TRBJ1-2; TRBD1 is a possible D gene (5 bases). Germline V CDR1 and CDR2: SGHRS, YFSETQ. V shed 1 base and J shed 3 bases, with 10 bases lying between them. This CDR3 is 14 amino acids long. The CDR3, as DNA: TGCGCCAGCAGCTTGAGTGGGGGTTACTATGGCTACACCTTC. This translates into CASSLSGGYYGYTF.

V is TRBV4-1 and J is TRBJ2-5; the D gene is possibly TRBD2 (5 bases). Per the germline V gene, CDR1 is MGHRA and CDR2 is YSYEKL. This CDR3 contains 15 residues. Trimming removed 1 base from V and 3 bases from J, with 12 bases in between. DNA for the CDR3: TGCGCCAGCAGCCAAGGGACTTGGGGAAAAGAGACCCAGTACTTC. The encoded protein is CASSQGTWGKETQYF.

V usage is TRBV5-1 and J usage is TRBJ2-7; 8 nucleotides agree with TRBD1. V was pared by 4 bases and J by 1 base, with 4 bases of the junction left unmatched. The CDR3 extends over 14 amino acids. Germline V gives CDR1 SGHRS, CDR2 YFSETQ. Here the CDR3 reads CASSPGQGSYEQYF. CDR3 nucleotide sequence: TGCGCCAGCAGCCCCGGACAGGGTTCCTACGAGCAGTACTTC.

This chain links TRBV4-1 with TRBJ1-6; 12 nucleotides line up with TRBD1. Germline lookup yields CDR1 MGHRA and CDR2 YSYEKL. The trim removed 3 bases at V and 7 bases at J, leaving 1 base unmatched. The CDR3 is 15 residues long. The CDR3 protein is CASSQGQGANSPLHF. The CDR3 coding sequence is TGCGCCAGCAGCCAGGGACAGGGGGCGAATTCACCCCTCCACTTT.

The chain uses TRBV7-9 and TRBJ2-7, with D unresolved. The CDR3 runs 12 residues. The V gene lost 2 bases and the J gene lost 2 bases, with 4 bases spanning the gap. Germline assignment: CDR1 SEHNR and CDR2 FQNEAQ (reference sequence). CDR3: CASSLPTYEQYF. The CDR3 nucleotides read TGTGCCAGCAGCTTACCCACCTACGAGCAGTACTTC.

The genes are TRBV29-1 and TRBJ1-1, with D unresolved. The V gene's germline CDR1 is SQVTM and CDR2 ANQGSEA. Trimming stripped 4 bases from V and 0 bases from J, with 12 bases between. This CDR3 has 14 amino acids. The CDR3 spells CSVASGGMNTEAFF. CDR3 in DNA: TGCAGCGTTGCCTCGGGAGGTATGAACACTGAAGCTTTCTTT.

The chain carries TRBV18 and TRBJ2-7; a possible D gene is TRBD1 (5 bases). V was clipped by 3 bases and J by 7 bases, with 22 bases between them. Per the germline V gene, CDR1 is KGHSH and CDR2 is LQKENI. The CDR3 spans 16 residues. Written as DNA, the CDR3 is TGTGCCAGCTCACCGGCGGCGGTAGGGAACGCAGGGGAGCAGTACTTC. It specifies CASSPAAVGNAGEQYF.

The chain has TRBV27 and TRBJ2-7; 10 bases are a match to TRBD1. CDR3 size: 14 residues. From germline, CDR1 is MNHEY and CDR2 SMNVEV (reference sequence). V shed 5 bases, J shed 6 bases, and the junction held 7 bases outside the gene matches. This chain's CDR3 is CASSPRDRGFEQYF. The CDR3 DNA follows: TGTGCCAGCAGTCCCCGGGACAGGGGCTTCGAGCAGTACTTC.

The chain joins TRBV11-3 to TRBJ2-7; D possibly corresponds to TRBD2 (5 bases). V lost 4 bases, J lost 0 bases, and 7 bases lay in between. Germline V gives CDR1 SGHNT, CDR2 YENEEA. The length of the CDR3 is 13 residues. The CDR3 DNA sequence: TGTGCCAGCAGCTCCGGACTCTCCTACGAGCAGTACTTC. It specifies CASSSGLSYEQYF.

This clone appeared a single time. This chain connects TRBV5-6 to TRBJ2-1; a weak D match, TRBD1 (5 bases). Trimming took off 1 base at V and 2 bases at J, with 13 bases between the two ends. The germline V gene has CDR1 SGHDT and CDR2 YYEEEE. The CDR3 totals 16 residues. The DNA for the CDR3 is TGTGCCAGCAGCTTGTCAAGTAAAGGGGCCTACAATGAGCAGTTCTTC. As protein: CASSLSSKGAYNEQFF.

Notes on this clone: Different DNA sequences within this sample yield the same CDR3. The CDR3 coding sequence is TGTGCCAGCAGCGCCGGCGTGAACACTGAAGCTTTCTTT. It specifies CASSAGVNTEAFF. V gene TRBV5-6 combines with J gene TRBJ1-1; no clear D gene. Trimming took off 4 bases at V and 0 bases at J, with 7 bases between the two ends. Germline CDR1 reads SGHDT; CDR2 reads YYEEEE. The CDR3 contains 13 residues.

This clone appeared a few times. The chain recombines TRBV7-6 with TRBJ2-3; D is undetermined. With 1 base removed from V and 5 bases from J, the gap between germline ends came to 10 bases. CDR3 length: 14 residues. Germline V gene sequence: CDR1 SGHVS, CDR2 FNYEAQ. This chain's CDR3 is CASSLVALGDTQYF. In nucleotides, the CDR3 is TGTGCCAGCAGCTTAGTTGCTTTAGGAGATACGCAGTATTTT. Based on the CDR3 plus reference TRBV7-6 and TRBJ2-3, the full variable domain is GAGVSQSPRYKVTKRGQDVALRCDPISGHVSLYWYRQALGQGPEFLTYFNYEAQQDKSGLPNDRFSAERPEGSISTLTIQRTEQRDSAMYRCASSLVALGDTQYFGPGTRLTVL.

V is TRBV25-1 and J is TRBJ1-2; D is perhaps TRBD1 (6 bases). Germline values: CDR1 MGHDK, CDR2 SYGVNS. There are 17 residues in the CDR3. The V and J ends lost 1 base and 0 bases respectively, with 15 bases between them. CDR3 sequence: CASSEWSRDKANYGYTF. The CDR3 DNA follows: TGTGCCAGCAGTGAATGGAGCAGGGACAAAGCTAACTATGGCTACACCTTC.

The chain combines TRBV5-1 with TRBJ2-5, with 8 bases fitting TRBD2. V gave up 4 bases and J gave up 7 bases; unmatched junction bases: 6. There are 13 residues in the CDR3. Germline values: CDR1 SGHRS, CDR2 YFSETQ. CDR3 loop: CASSRERGRTQYF. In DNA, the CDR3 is TGCGCCAGCAGCCGGGAGCGGGGGAGGACCCAGTACTTC. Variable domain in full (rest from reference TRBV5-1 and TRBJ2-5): KAGVTQTPRYLIKTRGQQVTLSCSPISGHRSVSWYQQTPGQGLQFLFEYFSETQRNKGNFPGRFSGRQFSNSRSEMNVSTLELGDSALYLCASSRERGRTQYFGPGTRLLVL.